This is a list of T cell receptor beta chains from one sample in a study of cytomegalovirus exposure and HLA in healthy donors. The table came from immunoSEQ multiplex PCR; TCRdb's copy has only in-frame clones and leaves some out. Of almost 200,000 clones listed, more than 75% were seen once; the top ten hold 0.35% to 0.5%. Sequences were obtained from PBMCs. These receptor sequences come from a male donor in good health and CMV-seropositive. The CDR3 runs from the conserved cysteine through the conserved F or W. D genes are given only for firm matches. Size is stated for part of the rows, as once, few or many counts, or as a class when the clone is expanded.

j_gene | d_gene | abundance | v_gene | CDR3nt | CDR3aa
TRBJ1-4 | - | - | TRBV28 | TGTGCCAGCCATGCAGGGCGACGGGGGGAAAAACTGTTTTTT | CASHAGRRGEKLFF
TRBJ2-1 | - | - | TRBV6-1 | TGTGCCAGCATGAGGGAAGAGCAGTTCTTC | CASMREEQFF
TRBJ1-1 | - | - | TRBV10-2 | TGCGCCAGCAGTGTGGGCATGGGGAACACTGAAGCTTTCTTT | CASSVGMGNTEAFF
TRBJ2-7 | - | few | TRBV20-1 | TGCAGTGCCACCACAGTCTACGAGCAGTACTTC | CSATTVYEQYF
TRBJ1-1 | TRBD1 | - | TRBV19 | TGTGCCAGTAGTATAGGGAGGGACAGGCGGGGCACTGAAGCTTTCTTT | CASSIGRDRRGTEAFF
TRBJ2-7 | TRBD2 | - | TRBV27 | TGTGCCAGCAGTCCCGGGACTAGCGGGTACGAGCAGTACTTC | CASSPGTSGYEQYF
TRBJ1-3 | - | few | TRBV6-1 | TGTGCCAGCAGTCCAAACTCTGGAAACACCATATATTTT | CASSPNSGNTIYF
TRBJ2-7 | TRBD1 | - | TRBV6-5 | TGTGCCAGCAGTTACCTACCGGGACAGGGGGTCGAGCAGTACTTC | CASSYLPGQGVEQYF
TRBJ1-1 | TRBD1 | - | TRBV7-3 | TGTGCCAGCAGCTTCCCAGGACAGGGGGACACTGAAGCTTTCTTT | CASSFPGQGDTEAFF
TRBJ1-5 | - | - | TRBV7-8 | TGTGCCAGCAGCTTGGGCTTTTCGGGATTCCAGCCCCAGCATTTT | CASSLGFSGFQPQHF
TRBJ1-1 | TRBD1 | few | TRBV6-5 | TGTGCCAGCAGTTTTCAGGACAGGGCGAACACTGAAGCTTTCTTT | CASSFQDRANTEAFF
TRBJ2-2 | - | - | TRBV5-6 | TGTGCCAGCTCTTTTACCGGGGAGCTGTTTTTT | CASSFTGELFF
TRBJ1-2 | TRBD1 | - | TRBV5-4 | TGTGCCAGCAGCTCCCTAAACCCGACAGGGCATGGCTACACCTTC | CASSSLNPTGHGYTF
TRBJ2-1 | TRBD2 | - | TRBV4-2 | TGTGCCAGCAGCCAAGAGGGTAGCGGGGGAACGTCCTACAATGAGCAGTTCTTC | CASSQEGSGGTSYNEQFF
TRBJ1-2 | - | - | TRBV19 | TGTGCCAGTAGTATAGATCGTGTTAACTATGGCTACACCTTC | CASSIDRVNYGYTF
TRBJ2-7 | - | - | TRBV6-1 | TGTGCCCTAGGTACCTTCTACGAGCAGTACTTC | CALGTFYEQYF
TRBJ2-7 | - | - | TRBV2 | TGTGCCAGCAGTGCGGGCTTTAGCGGCTACGAGCAGTACTTC | CASSAGFSGYEQYF
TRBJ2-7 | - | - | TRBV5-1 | TGCGCCAGCAGCCCCGGGACAAAAAGCTCCTACGAGCAGTACTTC | CASSPGTKSSYEQYF
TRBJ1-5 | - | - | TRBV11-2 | TGTGCCAGCAGCTTAGTTATCCAGCAGCCCCAGCATTTT | CASSLVIQQPQHF
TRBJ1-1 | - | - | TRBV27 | TGTGCCAGCAGTCTCCAGGGAAACACTGAAGCTTTCTTT | CASSLQGNTEAFF
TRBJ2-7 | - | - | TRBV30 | TGTGCCTGGGGGGAGGACACAGAGCAGTACTTC | CAWGEDTEQYF
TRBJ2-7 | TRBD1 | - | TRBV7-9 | TGTTCCAGCAGCTCCTTCTCAACGGGGACAGGGAACGAGCAGTACTTC | CSSSSFSTGTGNEQYF
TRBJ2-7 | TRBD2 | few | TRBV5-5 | TGTGCCAGCAGCACGACTAGCGGGGGGGCATACGAGCAGTACTTC | CASSTTSGGAYEQYF
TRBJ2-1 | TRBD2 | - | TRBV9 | TGTGCCAGCAACAAACTAGCGGGGGACAATGAGCAGTTCTTC | CASNKLAGDNEQFF